This TCR beta chain was identified in a study of T cell changes during pregnancy in multiple sclerosis. The germline V gene encodes CDR1 MGHRA and CDR2 YSYEKL. Trimming pared 0 bases from V and 6 bases from J, leaving 12 bases between. The CDR3 covers 15 residues. Method: immunoSEQ multiplex PCR; TCRdb's copy keeps in-frame clones and lacks some. The sample lists over 35,000 clones, 90% to 95% seen once, with 1% to 1.5% in the top ten. The rearrangement joins TRBV4-1 to TRBJ1-5, with D possibly TRBD1 on 6 matching bases. The TCR comes from a female donor with multiple sclerosis, enrolled in a pregnancy study. The specimen was peripheral blood, collected before pregnancy. The CDR3 sequence is CASSQDGAGVQPQHF. In DNA, the CDR3 is TGCGCCAGCAGCCAAGACGGGGCAGGGGTTCAGCCCCAGCATTTT.